These 30 T cell receptor beta chains were sequenced from one sample in a study of T cell responses to AZD1222 COVID-19 vaccine. Some clones are missing from TCRdb's copy, which holds only in-frame ones; the method was immunoSEQ multiplex PCR. The sample lists about 260,000 clones; approximately 95% were seen once. The source material was peripheral blood, sampled on day 0 of AZD1222 vaccination. These receptors all stem from an adult in good health.

The chain employs TRBV18 and TRBJ2-1, with 9 nucleotides matching TRBD2. V shed 3 bases and J 8 bases; nucleotides not matched to a gene: 14. Per germline, CDR1 KGHSH and CDR2 LQKENI. The CDR3 extends over 17 amino acids. The CDR3, as DNA: TGTGCCAGCTCACCGGTGTTAGGGCTAGCGGGATTAGATGAGCAGTTCTTC. Residues: CASSPVLGLAGLDEQFF. The full variable domain, rest sourced from reference TRBV18 and TRBJ2-1, is NAGVMQNPRHLVRRRGQEARLRCSPMKGHSHVYWYRQLPEEGLKFMVYLQKENIIDESGMPKERFSAEFPKEGPSILRIQQVVRGDSAAYFCASSPVLGLAGLDEQFFGPGTRLTVL.

Only a few counts were recorded for this clone. The chain joins TRBV28 to TRBJ1-2, with D hard to call. The V and J ends lost 0 bases and 2 bases respectively, with 10 bases between them. The CDR3 length is 15 residues. Germline CDR1 reads MDHEN; CDR2 reads SYDVKM. The chain's CDR3 is CASSLWVEANYGYTF. In DNA form, the CDR3 reads TGTGCCAGCAGTTTATGGGTGGAGGCAAACTATGGCTACACCTTC.

This clone has just a few counts. The chain links TRBV5-1 to TRBJ2-7; D might be TRBD1 (6 bases). The CDR3 is 12 residues long. Germline-derived CDR1 and CDR2 are SGHRS and YFSETQ. Trimming cost V 1 base and J 7 bases, with 9 bases left between them. CDR3 DNA sequence: TGCGCCAGCAGCTTGAACCAGGGGGAGCAGTACTTC. This translates into CASSLNQGEQYF.

The V and J genes are TRBV11-3 and TRBJ2-5, with D maybe TRBD2 (6 bases). Germline-derived CDR1 and CDR2 are SGHNT and YENEEA. The CDR3 sequence is 15 residues long. The ends were cut back, 5 bases at V and 3 bases at J, with 16 bases in the middle. As DNA, the CDR3 is TGTGCCAGCAGCCCGGGCAGCGGGCCCAAAGAGACCCAGTACTTC. Translated: CASSPGSGPKETQYF.

This clone turned up a few times. J is TRBJ2-7 and V is TRBV28; maybe TRBD2 (5 bases). With 6 bases removed from V and 2 bases from J, the gap between germline ends came to 32 bases. Looked up from germline, CDR1 is MDHEN and CDR2 is SYDVKM. The CDR3 extends over 20 amino acids. This CDR3 is CASSPWPGSRSVYPTYEQYF. CDR3 in DNA: TGTGCCAGCAGCCCTTGGCCGGGGTCAAGGAGCGTATACCCCACCTACGAGCAGTACTTC.

J is TRBJ2-7 and V is TRBV7-2; D might be TRBD2 (5 bases). Germline V gene sequence: CDR1 SGHTA, CDR2 FQGNSA. The germline V and J ends were trimmed by 5 bases and 2 bases, with 16 bases remaining between them. The CDR3 has 15 residues. In DNA, the CDR3 is TGTGCCAGCAGCCAAAGAGAGGGTTTGCCCTACGAGCAGTACTTC. Translated: CASSQREGLPYEQYF.

The chain recombines TRBV2 with TRBJ2-1, with 13 positions matching TRBD2. The germline V gene encodes CDR1 SNHLY and CDR2 FYNNEI. V lost 11 bases to trimming and J lost 6 bases; unmatched junction nucleotides: 7. This CDR3 region has 14 residues. This chain's CDR3 is CAGSTSGRRNEQFF. DNA of the CDR3: TGTGCCGGTTCGACTAGCGGGAGGCGCAATGAGCAGTTCTTC.

The chain couples TRBV28 to TRBJ1-1; D remains ambiguous. The CDR3 runs 14 residues. Germline CDR1 is MDHEN and CDR2 is SYDVKM. Trimming took off 7 bases at V and 6 bases at J, with 18 bases between the two ends. CDR3 sequence reads: CASIGRPEVPEAFF. The CDR3 nucleotides read TGTGCCAGCATCGGGAGGCCCGAGGTCCCTGAAGCTTTCTTT.

V usage is TRBV4-1 and J usage is TRBJ2-7, with D possibly matching TRBD1 (6 bases). V lost 4 bases and J 7 bases, leaving 17 bases between the germline ends. This CDR3 comprises 14 residues. From germline, CDR1 is MGHRA and CDR2 YSYEKL. The DNA for the CDR3 is TGCGCCAGCAGCCCGACGGTGGGGGCGAGGGAGCAGTACTTC. It encodes CASSPTVGAREQYF.

On this clone itself: A junction boundary mismatches the germline segment, possibly from a read error. CDR3 sequence (DNA): TGTGCCAGCACTACAGGGGGGAGCAAAGATACGCAGTATTTT. Its protein is CASTTGGSKDTQYF. V and J are TRBV28 and TRBJ2-3; 8 bases agree with TRBD1. Per the germline V gene, CDR1 is MDHEN and CDR2 is SYDVKM. This CDR3 is 14 amino acids long.

V usage is TRBV4-1 and J usage is TRBJ1-6; tentative D call: TRBD1 (5 bases). CDR3 length: 18 residues. CDR1 MGHRA and CDR2 YSYEKL come from the germline V gene. V lost 4 bases and J lost 10, with 26 bases in between. CDR3: CASSPAKVSASWGSPLHF. CDR3 DNA sequence: TGCGCCAGCAGCCCCGCAAAGGTCTCGGCCTCGTGGGGCTCACCCCTCCACTTT.

The CDR3 DNA reads as TGTGCCAGCAGTCTTGGGACTAGCGGGGGGAGCTCCTACAATGAGCAGTTCTTC. It yields the protein CASSLGTSGGSSYNEQFF. This chain joins TRBV27 and TRBJ2-1; 15 nucleotides agree with TRBD2. CDR1 is MNHEY, CDR2 SMNVEV, per germline (reference sequence). The CDR3 has 18 residues. Trimming removed 5 bases from V and 0 bases from J; junction bases left unmatched: 5.

This chain connects TRBV27 to TRBJ1-2; D is perhaps TRBD1 (5 bases). The CDR3 has 14 residues. Germline V gene data show CDR1 as MNHEY and CDR2 as SMNVEV (reference sequence). V dropped 7 bases and J dropped 7 bases, with 19 bases sitting between them. The chain's CDR3 is CASKPQGEVGGYTF. CDR3 bases: TGTGCCAGCAAACCACAAGGGGAGGTGGGTGGCTACACCTTC.

The rearrangement links TRBV24-1 to TRBJ1-5, with D maybe TRBD1 (6 bases). V was trimmed by 9 bases and J by 2 bases, leaving 16 bases between them. The CDR3 is made up of 15 amino acids. Looked up from germline, CDR1 is KGHDR and CDR2 is SFDVKD. The CDR3 protein is CATSTGIAGNQPQHF. CDR3 coding DNA: TGTGCCACCTCGACAGGAATAGCTGGCAATCAGCCCCAGCATTTT.

V usage is TRBV27 and J usage is TRBJ2-7; 9 bases align to TRBD1. CDR1 MNHEY and CDR2 SMNVEV come from the germline V gene (reference sequence). J lost 4 bases, V lost 6 bases, and 7 bases had no gene match. This CDR3 is built from 14 residues. DNA for the CDR3: TGTGCCAGCAGACGACAGGGGGAAATGTACGAGCAGTACTTC. Translating it yields CASRRQGEMYEQYF.

The chain employs TRBV2 and TRBJ1-2; D is undetermined. The germline gives CDR1 SNHLY, CDR2 FYNNEI. V dropped 3 bases and J dropped 3 bases, with 5 bases sitting between them. This CDR3 has 12 residues. This CDR3 is CASSDRHYGYTF. CDR3 bases: TGTGCCAGCAGTGACAGGCACTATGGCTACACCTTC.

This chain connects TRBV6-5 to TRBJ1-5, with 8 bases fitting TRBD1. The V and J ends lost 4 bases and 4 bases, in that order; junction bases with no gene match: 6. This CDR3 has 15 residues. Looked up from germline, CDR1 is MNHEY and CDR2 is SVGAGI. The CDR3 sequence is CASSLRTGPNQPQHF. The CDR3 DNA is TGTGCCAGCAGTTTACGGACAGGGCCGAATCAGCCCCAGCATTTT.

This rearrangement joins TRBV3-1 (or the pseudogene TRBV3-2) to TRBJ1-3; D ambiguous. V was cut by 2 bases and J by 0 bases, with 2 bases left in between. The CDR3 is 13 residues long. Per germline, CDR1 LGHDT and CDR2 YNNKEL (reference sequence). As DNA, the CDR3 is TGTGCCAGCAGCCAACCCTCTGGAAACACCATATATTTT. The encoded protein is CASSQPSGNTIYF.

The chain combines TRBV28 with TRBJ2-6; D is possibly TRBD1 (6 bases). The CDR3 totals 15 residues. From germline, CDR1 is MDHEN and CDR2 SYDVKM. V was shortened by 3 bases and J by 11 bases, with 17 bases between the two germline ends. Here the CDR3 reads CASSFLSRGAYVLTF. CDR3 DNA: TGTGCCAGCAGTTTCTTATCCAGGGGAGCTTACGTCCTGACTTTC.

The chain is built from TRBV29-1 and TRBJ1-2; 7 nucleotides match TRBD1. The germline CDR1 and CDR2 sequences are SQVTM and ANQGSEA. This CDR3 has 13 residues. CDR3 sequence reads: CSARDSPNYGYTF. CDR3 nucleotide sequence: TGCAGTGCCCGGGACAGCCCTAACTATGGCTACACCTTC.

This clone has only one observation. V is TRBV5-5 and J is TRBJ2-3; the D gene is possibly TRBD1 (6 bases). CDR1 and CDR2 (germline): SGHKS, YYEKEE (reference sequence). V dropped 1 base and J dropped 1 base, with 10 bases sitting between them. The CDR3 runs 15 residues. The CDR3 loop reads CASSLFHRGTDTQYF. The CDR3 bases are TGTGCCAGCAGCTTGTTTCACAGGGGCACAGATACGCAGTATTTT.

The V gene is TRBV11-2, the J gene TRBJ1-2; D is ambiguous. CDR3 size: 14 residues. CDR1 is SGHAT and CDR2 is FQNNGV in the germline V gene. V was pared by 0 bases and J by 6 bases, with 11 bases between. The CDR3 sequence is CASSLEPGNDGYTF. The CDR3 DNA reads TGTGCCAGCAGCTTAGAGCCGGGGAACGATGGCTACACCTTC.

The J gene is TRBJ1-2, the V gene TRBV5-5, with 8 nucleotides matching TRBD1. CDR1 and CDR2 (germline): SGHKS, YYEKEE (reference sequence). V lost 4 bases, J lost 2 bases, and 7 bases stayed unmatched. The CDR3 loop spans 15 amino acids. CDR3 amino acids: CASSLLGQENYGYTF. DNA of the CDR3: TGTGCCAGCAGCCTGCTGGGACAGGAAAACTATGGCTACACCTTC.

This chain uses TRBV6-5 with TRBJ1-5, with D uncertain. Trimming took off 7 bases at V and 5 bases at J, with 12 bases between the two ends. CDR3 length: 13 residues. Germline V gene lookup returns CDR1 MNHEY and CDR2 SVGAGI. The CDR3 DNA sequence: TGTGCCAGCACCCAAGGGTTCCATCAGCCCCAGCATTTT. Amino acids: CASTQGFHQPQHF.

This clone was counted a few times. The genes are TRBV4-1 and TRBJ1-1; D unresolved. CDR3 length: 13 residues. Germline CDR1 MGHRA, CDR2 YSYEKL. The V end was cut by 0 bases, the J end by 5 bases, with 7 bases between. CDR3 in DNA: TGCGCCAGCAGCCAAGACCCCAGGACTGAAGCTTTCTTT. It translates to CASSQDPRTEAFF.

The chain recombines TRBV6-5 with TRBJ1-1; 9 bases are a match to TRBD1. This CDR3 has 11 residues. Germline assignment: CDR1 MNHEY and CDR2 SVGAGI. V lost 10 bases and J lost 11; bases outside the gene matches: 8. CDR3 coding DNA: TGTGCCACGAACAGGGGGCCTTTGGCTTTCTTT. Protein sequence: CATNRGPLAFF.

In DNA form, the CDR3 reads TGTGCCAGCAGCGTAGCGGGGGGGCTAACAGAGACCCAGTACTTC. As protein: CASSVAGGLTETQYF. V is TRBV9 and J is TRBJ2-5, with TRBD2 identical over 8 bases. The CDR3 has 15 residues. The junction had 5 bases not matched to a gene; V was cut back by 0 bases and J by 4 bases. Looked up from germline, CDR1 is SGDLS and CDR2 is YYNGEE.

The V call is TRBV6-1, the J call TRBJ2-2; possible D gene TRBD1, 5 bases. The CDR3 consists of 15 residues. Trimming took 2 bases from V and 3 from J, leaving 10 bases between them. From germline, CDR1 is MNHNS and CDR2 SASEGT. The CDR3: CASSEYRRDTGELFF. CDR3 sequence (DNA): TGTGCCAGCAGTGAATATCGCAGGGACACCGGGGAGCTGTTTTTT.

This chain connects TRBV5-1 to TRBJ1-6; a possible D gene is TRBD1 (5 bases). CDR3 length: 14 amino acids. CDR1 is SGHRS, CDR2 YFSETQ, per germline. Deletions cut 6 bases from V and 5 bases from J, with 12 bases between. The CDR3 nucleotides read TGCGCCAGCACCCTAGGACACAATAATTCACCCCTCCACTTT. This codes for CASTLGHNNSPLHF.

The chain is built from TRBV5-1 and TRBJ2-1; D gene uncertain. Germline V gene lookup returns CDR1 SGHRS and CDR2 YFSETQ. Trimming removed 0 bases at V and 2 bases at J, with 9 bases between. The CDR3 has 15 residues. CDR3 DNA: TGCGCCAGCAGCTTGGGGACGTGGGCCTACAATGAGCAGTTCTTC. This sequence encodes CASSLGTWAYNEQFF. The entire variable domain, with the rest obtained from reference TRBV5-1 and TRBJ2-1, is as follows: KAGVTQTPRYLIKTRGQQVTLSCSPISGHRSVSWYQQTPGQGLQFLFEYFSETQRNKGNFPGRFSGRQFSNSRSEMNVSTLELGDSALYLCASSLGTWAYNEQFFGPGTRLTVL.